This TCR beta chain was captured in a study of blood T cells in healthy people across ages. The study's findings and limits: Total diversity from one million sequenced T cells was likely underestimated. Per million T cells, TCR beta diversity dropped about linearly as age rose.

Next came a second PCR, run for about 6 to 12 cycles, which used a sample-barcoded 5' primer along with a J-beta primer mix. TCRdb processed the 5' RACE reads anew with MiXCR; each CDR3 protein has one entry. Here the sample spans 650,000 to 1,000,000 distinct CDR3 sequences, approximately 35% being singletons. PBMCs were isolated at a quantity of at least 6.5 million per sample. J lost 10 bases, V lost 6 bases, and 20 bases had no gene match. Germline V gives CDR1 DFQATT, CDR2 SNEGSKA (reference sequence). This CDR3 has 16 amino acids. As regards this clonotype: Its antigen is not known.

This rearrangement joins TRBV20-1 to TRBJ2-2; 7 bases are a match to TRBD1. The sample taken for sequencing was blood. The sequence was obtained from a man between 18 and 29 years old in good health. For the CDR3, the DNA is TGCAGTGCCCGGGACAGTACCCAGAACCCCACGGAGGAGCTGTTTTTT. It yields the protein CSARDSTQNPTEELFF.